Listed below are T cell receptor beta chains from one sample, sequenced in a study of cytomegalovirus exposure and HLA in healthy donors. Generated by immunoSEQ multiplex PCR, the TCRdb table keeps only in-frame clones and is missing some. This repertoire shows some 150,000 clones, around 80% found once; its top ten account for 4.5% to 6%. Material: PBMCs. The receptor set was obtained from a young man in good health and CMV-seropositive. Each CDR3 is given with its conserved first and last residue. The D gene is left open where the match is weak. Size is omitted from some rows. Given values are once, few, many or a class for expanded clones.

v_gene,d_gene,abundance,j_gene,CDR3nt,CDR3aa
TRBV5-1,NA,once,TRBJ2-5,TGCGCCAGCAGCTTTGACAGGGCCGAACGGGAGCAGTACTTC,CASSFDRAEREQYF
TRBV5-1,NA,NA,TRBJ2-7,TGCGCCAGCAGCTTAGGGGGAATTGGGCAGTACTTC,CASSLGGIGQYF
TRBV10-3,NA,NA,TRBJ2-3,TGTGCCATCAGTGAGGCCAGACAGCACCCCACAGATACGCAGTATTTT,CAISEARQHPTDTQYF
TRBV10-2,TRBD2,once,TRBJ2-7,TGCGCCAGCAGTAGTCCTAGCGGGGGCTCCTACGAGCAGTACTTC,CASSSPSGGSYEQYF
TRBV7-9,TRBD1,NA,TRBJ1-2,TGTGCCAGCAGCTTAGTACAGGGGGATGGCTACACCTTC,CASSLVQGDGYTF
TRBV7-7,TRBD2,NA,TRBJ2-5,TGTGCCAGCAGCTTAGGGCGGGGGGCTCAAGAGACCCAGTACTTC,CASSLGRGAQETQYF
TRBV5-1,TRBD1,NA,TRBJ2-5,TGCGCCAGCAGCTACAGGGGGCGTGGAGAGACCCAGTACTTC,CASSYRGRGETQYF
TRBV27,TRBD2,NA,TRBJ2-3,TGTGCCAGCAGTTCGGGGGGGCTCGAGGTTTACGGGCAGTATTTT,CASSSGGLEVYGQYF
TRBV5-1,NA,NA,TRBJ2-5,TGCGCCAGCAGCCCCCGGGGAAGCGGGGAGACCCAGTACTTC,CASSPRGSGETQYF
TRBV4-2,NA,few,TRBJ2-7,TGTGCCAGCAGTACAGTCGCGACTAGGATCTACGAGCAGTACTTC,CASSTVATRIYEQYF
TRBV4-1,NA,NA,TRBJ2-3,TGCGCCAGCAGCCTGGTAGTAGCGGAAGCCCCACGGGATACGCAGTATTTT,CASSLVVAEAPRDTQYF
TRBV6-6,NA,NA,TRBJ1-1,TGTGCCAGCAGTTACGAGGGTATGAACACTGAAGCTTTCTTT,CASSYEGMNTEAFF
TRBV7-9,TRBD2,NA,TRBJ2-5,TGTGCCAGCAGCCCGGGACTAGCGGAACAAGAGACCCAGTACTTC,CASSPGLAEQETQYF
TRBV6-1,NA,NA,TRBJ2-7,TGTGCCAGCAGTGACGGCTCCCAGGGCGAGCAGTACTTC,CASSDGSQGEQYF